This T cell receptor (beta chain) was found in a study of blood T cell repertoires in COVID-19 (dated by TCRdb to the early 2020s). With regard to the full study: The collaborator samples originated in the United States, Italy and Spain and spanned the acute and convalescent phases of COVID-19. The samples were drawn from two sources: the first 160 participants of the ongoing ImmuneRACE study, and 950 to 1,500 subjects contributed by 6 global collaborators. Subjects who had been exposed to COVID-19, were actively infected with it, or had recovered from it provided the deeply sampled blood TCRbeta repertoires that made up the dataset. Nearly every sample came with metadata listing a de-identified subject ID, COVID-19 status, age in years and sex. A freely available public database, intended as a resource for researchers studying the immune response to SARS-CoV-2, is where the repertoires were released. Where HLA class I and class II types were available, the types were taken from metadata supplied by the sample provider, not from assay-based typing. The prospective study material was composed of cDNA or gDNA derived from T cells, B-cell-depleted T cells, or PBMCs.

The immunoSEQ Assay, a bias-controlled multiplex PCR, was used to amplify TCRbeta CDR3 regions from genomic DNA. Under the source paper's analysis protocol: The number of nucleated cells in each sample was estimated from the amplification of reference gene primers within the assay. To quantify the absolute abundance of each unique TCRbeta CDR3 rearrangement, sequence reads were collapsed and filtered. For each sample, productive Simpson clonality was calculated by taking the square root of Simpson's diversity index across productive rearrangements. TCRdb carries this immuneACCESS record with in-frame sequences only. Its versions omit some clonotypes, under half of them owing to an unresolved V gene in the studies checked, with the rest unexplained. That table gives V, J and clone size, and the DNA gave D and trimming. The sample records 110,000 to 150,000 clones, roughly three quarters of which are singletons. 4.5% to 5% of the sample belongs to the ten largest clones.

One collaborating source in Seattle enrolled patients while the patients were actively infected and followed the patients over time throughout the course of disease. Whole blood was collected in K2EDTA tubes by collaborating institutions according to the institutions' own protocols. Collaborator samples were shipped for TCRbeta analysis as frozen whole blood, isolated PBMCs, or DNA extracted from either sample type. The investigation overall reported the following: The quantity of clinical and demographic metadata differed by source and by participant and was supplied without curation.

Between the V and J ends, shortened by 2 bases and 4 bases respectively, the junction contains 13 bases. The CDR3 sequence holds 14 residues, the cysteine and phenylalanine included. The CDR3 DNA has 42 bases and is translated from base 1. Reading the germline V gene (reference sequence) gives CDR1 GTSNPN and CDR2 SVGIG. Remarks on this clone: Its target antigen remains unknown. No per-base quality is available; no much larger clone lies one base away.

The source of this sequence is a woman aged 70-85 years with COVID-19, enrolled during active disease. The sample consisted of peripheral blood. This sequence uses TRBV30 and TRBJ2-3; the D gene is unclear. The DNA is TGTGCCTGGAGTAGTAAAATACGGGCAGATACGCAGTATTTT. This yields the protein CAWSSKIRADTQYF.